Listed below are T cell receptor beta chains from one sample, sequenced in a study of CD8 T cells in ankylosing spondylitis. From the 5' RACE reads, TCRdb called clonotypes with MiXCR, one entry per CDR3 protein. The sample has under 850,000 distinct CDR3 sequences, about 20% seen once. The sample taken for sequencing was blood, either unsorted or a sorted T cell fraction (not recorded which). These TCRs come from a male donor with ankylosing spondylitis. Each CDR3 is given with its conserved first and last residue. D genes are given only for firm matches. Some rows have no size entry. The others give once, few or many, or a class for an expanded clone.

clone_size j_call v_call d_call cdr3_length cdr3_nt cdr3_aa
few TRBJ1-2 TRBV20-1 TRBD1 13 TGCAGTGCCTTTGCGGGGACAGGGAGTCGCTACACCTTC CSAFAGTGSRYTF
few TRBJ2-1 TRBV5-1 TRBD2 15 TGCGCCAGCAGCTTGATCAGCGGGAGCTACAATGAGCAGTTCTTC CASSLISGSYNEQFF
- TRBJ1-4 TRBV5-1 TRBD1 15 TGCGCCAGCAGCGGAGGGACAGGGGGCGACGAAAAACTGTTTTTT CASSGGTGGDEKLFF
few TRBJ1-2 TRBV12-3/TRBV12-4 - 15 TGTGCCAGCAGTTTAGTTTTCGAGGGGATTCCTGGCTACACCTTC CASSLVFEGIPGYTF
few TRBJ1-2 TRBV20-1 TRBD1 11 TGCAGTGCTTCGACAGGGTCTGGCTACACCTTC CSASTGSGYTF
- TRBJ2-1 TRBV11-1 TRBD2 19 TGTGCCAGCAGTTCCGTAGCGGGCACTAGCGGGACCTCCTACAATGAGCAGTTCTTC CASSSVAGTSGTSYNEQFF
- TRBJ2-7 TRBV28 - 16 TGTGCCAGCAGTCTCCGGCAGTCCCGAGGCGGCGACGAGCAGTACTTC CASSLRQSRGGDEQYF
few TRBJ1-1 TRBV15 - 18 TGTGCCACCAGCAGAGACCGGGGAGGAGGTTCGGCGAACACTGAAGCTTTCTTT CATSRDRGGGSANTEAFF
many TRBJ1-2 TRBV25-1 - 13 TGTGCCAGCAGCGGGGGGCAACGCTATGGCTACACCTTC CASSGGQRYGYTF
- TRBJ2-7 TRBV12-3/TRBV12-4 - 15 TGTGCCAGCAGTTTCCAGGTGGTGGGAAATTACGAGCAGTACTTC CASSFQVVGNYEQYF
- TRBJ1-1 TRBV12-3/TRBV12-4 TRBD1 13 TGTGCCAGCAGTGCGGACAGGCCGACTGAAGCTTTCTTT CASSADRPTEAFF
few TRBJ2-1 TRBV5-8 TRBD1 11 TGTGCCAGCAGCGTGACAGGGGGGCAGTTCTTC CASSVTGGQFF
few TRBJ2-5 TRBV7-9 - 15 TGTGCCAGCAGCTTAGATAACCTAGCCCAAGAGACCCAGTACTTC CASSLDNLAQETQYF
few TRBJ1-4 TRBV6-1 - 14 TGTGCCAGCAGTGTGGTACCCTTGAACGAAAAACTGTTTTTT CASSVVPLNEKLFF
few TRBJ2-4 TRBV29-1 - 10 TGCAGCGTTTCGGGAGACATTCAGTACTTC CSVSGDIQYF
- TRBJ2-7 TRBV20-1 - 13 TGCAGTGCTAGAGATCCCCGACACTACGAGCAGTACTTC CSARDPRHYEQYF
- TRBJ2-2 TRBV2 - 14 TGTGCCAGCAGTGTGGCGAGGAGCACCGGGGAGCTGTTTTTT CASSVARSTGELFF
many TRBJ1-2 TRBV5-1 - 12 TGTGCCAGCAGTTTAGCAAATTATGGCTACACCTTC CASSLANYGYTF
- TRBJ1-5 TRBV10-1 - 13 TGCGCCAGCAGTGTCCATCGAGGTCAGCCCCAGCATTTT CASSVHRGQPQHF
- TRBJ2-1 TRBV27 - 17 TGTGCCAGCAGTTTAACGGGGCCACAGATCTCCTACAATGAGCAGTTCTTC CASSLTGPQISYNEQFF
- TRBJ2-7 TRBV6-2/TRBV6-3 - 15 TGTGCCAGCAGGCAACCGACGACTCTTGCCTACGAGCAGTACTTC CASRQPTTLAYEQYF
- TRBJ2-1 TRBV12-3/TRBV12-4 - 14 TGTGCCAGCAGTGCGGGACAGAAAATCGATGAGCAGTTCTTC CASSAGQKIDEQFF
few TRBJ2-3 TRBV5-1 - 15 TGCGCCAGCACAGAGACTACCCTTGGGTCAGATACGCAGTATTTT CASTETTLGSDTQYF
few TRBJ2-5 TRBV4-2 - 13 TGTGCCAGCAGCCAAGATCGGGGCCAGGGAGGATACTTC CASSQDRGQGGYF
many TRBJ2-2 TRBV6-1 TRBD2 15 TGTGCCAGCAGACCTAGCGGGGGGAAAACCGGGGAGCTGTTTTTT CASRPSGGKTGELFF
- TRBJ2-1 TRBV28 TRBD2 17 TGTGCCAGCAGTCCGCGAGGGACTAGCGGGATATACAATGAGCAGTTCTTC CASSPRGTSGIYNEQFF
few TRBJ2-2 TRBV6-5 - 14 TGTGCCAGCAGGGTCCTACAGGCCCCCGGGGAGCTGTTTTTT CASRVLQAPGELFF
- TRBJ1-4 TRBV15 - 18 TGTGCCACCAGCAGAGATTCTATTGCAGGGCGGACTAATGAAAAACTGTTTTTT CATSRDSIAGRTNEKLFF
few TRBJ1-5 TRBV15 - 12 TGTGCCACCAGCAGGCCTTTTCAGCCCCAGCATTTT CATSRPFQPQHF
few TRBJ1-2 TRBV4-1 - 14 TGCGCCAGCAGCCAAGAATGGGGGAACTATGGCTACACCTTC CASSQEWGNYGYTF
- TRBJ2-3 TRBV12-3/TRBV12-4 - 14 TGTGCCAGCAGTTTCCTCAAGGGGACAGATACGCAGTATTTT CASSFLKGTDTQYF
few TRBJ1-3 TRBV11-1 - 14 TGTGCCAGCAGCGCCTCAGGGGCTGGAAACACCATATATTTT CASSASGAGNTIYF
- TRBJ2-7 TRBV12-3/TRBV12-4 TRBD1 17 TGTGCCAGCAGTCCCGTCCCGGGACAGGGGCCTGGATACGAGCAGTACTTC CASSPVPGQGPGYEQYF
few TRBJ2-4 TRBV12-3/TRBV12-4 - 13 TGTGCCAGCAGTCCGTGGACGGAAAACATTCAGTACTTC CASSPWTENIQYF
few TRBJ2-1 TRBV3-1 - 14 TGTGCCAGCAGCCTTTGGCAGGGTCTCAATGAGCAGTTCTTC CASSLWQGLNEQFF
- TRBJ2-7 TRBV19 TRBD1 13 TGTGCCAGTACCGCGACAGGGGTACGCGAGCAGTACTTC CASTATGVREQYF
few TRBJ2-1 TRBV4-3 - 16 TGCGCCAGCAGCCGCAAAGGGACTTCGTCTTACAATGAGCAGTTCTTC CASSRKGTSSYNEQFF
many TRBJ2-7 TRBV4-2 TRBD2 17 TGTGCCAGCAGCCAGGGACTAGCGGGAGGTGGTGCGTACGAGCAGTACTTC CASSQGLAGGGAYEQYF
- TRBJ1-2 TRBV10-3 TRBD1 14 TGTGCCATCAGTTCCCAGGGGGGCGAAGGAGGCTACACCTTC CAISSQGGEGGYTF
- TRBJ2-3 TRBV30 TRBD2 13 TGTGCCTCCAACGAACTAGCGACAGATACGCAGTATTTT CASNELATDTQYF
few TRBJ2-7 TRBV3-1 - 16 TGTGCCAGCAGCCAAGATGCGGCCCTAAGGAAAAACGAGCAGTACTTC CASSQDAALRKNEQYF